The clone carrying this TCR beta chain was counted between two and nine times. These data are taken from a study of shared clonotypes between healthy human individuals. The assay was immunoSEQ multiplex PCR, and TCRdb's table has in-frame clones only and misses some. Among 520,000 or so clones, approximately 79% were seen once, and the ten largest hold 10% to 15%. The CDR3 is 14 residues long. The germline V gene encodes CDR1 SGHNT and CDR2 YYREEE (reference sequence). The V and J ends lost 5 bases and 1 base respectively, with 12 bases between them. This clonotype originated in a woman aged 40 to 49 in good health. Some clones in this sample may be carry-over from other donors' samples. This chain joins TRBV5-4 and TRBJ1-1; D is undetermined. The sequenced sample was PBMCs. The CDR3 DNA follows: TGTGCCAGCAGGTTATACACTGGGAACACTGAAGCTTTCTTT. Its translation is CASRLYTGNTEAFF.